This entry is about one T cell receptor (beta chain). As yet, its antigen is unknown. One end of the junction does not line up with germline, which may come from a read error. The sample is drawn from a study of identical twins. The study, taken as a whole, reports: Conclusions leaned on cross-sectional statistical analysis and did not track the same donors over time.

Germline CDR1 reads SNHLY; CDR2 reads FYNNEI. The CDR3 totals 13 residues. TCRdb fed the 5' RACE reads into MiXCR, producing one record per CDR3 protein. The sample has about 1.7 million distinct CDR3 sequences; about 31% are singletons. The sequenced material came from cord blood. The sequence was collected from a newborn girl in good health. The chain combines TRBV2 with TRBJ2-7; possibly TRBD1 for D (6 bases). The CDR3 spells CTSSPDRTHEQYF. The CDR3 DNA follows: TGTACCAGCAGTCCCGACAGGACCCACGAGCAGTACTTC.